This TCR beta chain was found in a study of shared clonotypes between healthy human individuals. Study outcomes and limitations: The genetic and exposure-history diversity represented was limited by few donors. Sorted-subset sequencing, rarefaction showed, was incomplete despite large depth. The study found roughly 5% of naive CD4 clonotypes shared across several donors.

CD4+ cells underwent separation, giving CD45RA+ naive and CD45RA-negative memory subsets. The CDR3 sequence is 12 residues long. Trimming shortened V by 6 bases and J by 12 bases, and 18 bases separated the two germline ends. Germline V gene sequence: CDR1 MNHEY, CDR2 SVGAGI. This clone was recorded only once. Its matching antigen is unknown. The protocol was immunoSEQ multiplex PCR, while the TCRdb copy is restricted to in-frame clones and leaves out a portion. The data hold about 1.5 million clones, with nearly 99% observed a single time. This chain connects TRBV6-5 to TRBJ2-7; D perhaps matches TRBD1 (7 bases). Sample: naive CD4+ T cells sorted from blood. The sample's subset: CD45RA+ positively selected. This sequence was found in a man aged 25-40 years in good health. CDR3 sequence: CASRTAAGGPYF. CDR3 bases: TGTGCCAGCAGGACTGCCGCAGGGGGGCCGTACTTC.